This T cell receptor beta chain comes out of a study of chemoradiotherapy in HPV16-positive cancers. The assay was immunoSEQ multiplex PCR, and TCRdb's table has in-frame clones only and misses some. The table records 25,000 to 30,000 clones, approximately 92% of them present only once. Germline CDR1 and CDR2: MNHNS and SASEGT. V lost 1 base to trimming and J lost 6 bases; unmatched junction nucleotides: 5. This CDR3 is 14 amino acids long. General observations from the study: Candidate HPV-specific clones and E7-related TCR motifs grew in tumor during treatment. In HPV16-positive patients, HPV-responsive T-cell expansion tracked better recurrence-free survival.

This clone was seen only once. Its antigen remains unknown. This specimen consisted of blood, obtained from a patient who underwent chemoradiotherapy. The source is a human donor with HPV-associated anogenital cancer. The chain couples TRBV6-1 to TRBJ2-7; 8 bases are a match to TRBD1. The CDR3 region is CASSEGTGLSEQYF. The CDR3 nucleotides are TGTGCCAGCAGTGAAGGGACAGGGCTATCCGAGCAGTACTTC.